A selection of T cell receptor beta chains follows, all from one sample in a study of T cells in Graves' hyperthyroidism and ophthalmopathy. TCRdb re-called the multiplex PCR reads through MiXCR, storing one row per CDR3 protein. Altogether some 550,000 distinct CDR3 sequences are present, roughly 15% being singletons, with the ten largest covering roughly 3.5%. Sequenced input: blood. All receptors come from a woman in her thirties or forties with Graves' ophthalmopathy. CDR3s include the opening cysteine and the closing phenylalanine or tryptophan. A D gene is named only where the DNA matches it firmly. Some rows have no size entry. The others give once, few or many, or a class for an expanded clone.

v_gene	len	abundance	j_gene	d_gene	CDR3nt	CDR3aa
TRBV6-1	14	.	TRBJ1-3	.	TGTGCCAGCAGTGGCACCAGCTCTGGAAACACCATATATTTT	CASSGTSSGNTIYF
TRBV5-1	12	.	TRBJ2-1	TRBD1	TGCGCCAGCAGCTTCCAGGGGGATGAGCAGTTCTTC	CASSFQGDEQFF
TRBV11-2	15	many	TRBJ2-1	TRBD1	TGTGCCAGCAGCTCTCCGACAGGGAGATCGGTCGGGCAGTTCTTC	CASSSPTGRSVGQFF
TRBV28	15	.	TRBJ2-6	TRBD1	TGTGCCAGCGGGACAGGGCCGGTGGGGGCCAACGTCCTGACTTTC	CASGTGPVGANVLTF
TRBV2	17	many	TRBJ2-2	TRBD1	TGTGCCAGCAGTCAGACGGGACAGCCTCTGAACACCGGGGAGCTGTTTTTT	CASSQTGQPLNTGELFF
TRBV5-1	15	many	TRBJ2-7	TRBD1	TGCGCCAGCAGCACCGGGACAGACCCTTCCGACGAGCAGTACTTC	CASSTGTDPSDEQYF
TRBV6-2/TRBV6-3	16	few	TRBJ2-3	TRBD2	TGTGCCAGCAGTTATGGAGCGGGGGCGTACACAGATACGCAGTATTTT	CASSYGAGAYTDTQYF
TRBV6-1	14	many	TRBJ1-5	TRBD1	TGTGCCAGCGGCCAAGGGACAGGAGATCAGCCCCAGCATTTT	CASGQGTGDQPQHF
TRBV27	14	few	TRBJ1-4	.	TGTGCCAGCAGTTCCCTCTTAACTAATGAAAAACTGTTTTTT	CASSSLLTNEKLFF
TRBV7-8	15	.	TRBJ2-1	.	TGTGCCAGCAGCCCAATCCGGGACAATTACAATGAGCAGTTCTTC	CASSPIRDNYNEQFF
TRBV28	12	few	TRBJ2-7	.	TGTGCCACTTCCCCACATTCCTACGAGCAGTACTTC	CATSPHSYEQYF
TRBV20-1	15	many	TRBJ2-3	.	TGCAGTGCTAGACCCGAGTGGGGGGCCGCAGATACGCAGTATTTT	CSARPEWGAADTQYF
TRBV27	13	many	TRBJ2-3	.	TGTGCCAGCAGTTTACCCTGGCCAGATACGCAGTATTTT	CASSLPWPDTQYF
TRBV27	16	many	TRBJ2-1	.	TGTGCCAGCAGTTTAATTGGAGGGGACTCCTACAATGAGCAGTTCTTC	CASSLIGGDSYNEQFF
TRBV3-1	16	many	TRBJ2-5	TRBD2	TGTGCCAGCAGCCTCGCACCGGGGGGTGTGGTAGAGACCCAGTACTTC	CASSLAPGGVVETQYF